The next 14 T cell receptor beta chains were all read from a single sample in a study of blood T cell repertoires in COVID-19. Clones were read by immunoSEQ multiplex PCR, and TCRdb kept only the in-frame ones, dropping some. The data show 300,000 to 350,000 clones, 80% to 90% seen once. The sample was PBMCs or T cells enriched from blood (not recorded which). All receptors derive from a young man who had recovered from COVID-19.

The gene calls are TRBV6-4 and TRBJ2-7; 7 bases are a match to TRBD1. Germline assignment: CDR1 MRHNA and CDR2 SNTAGT. The junction had 5 bases not matched to a gene; V was cut back by 2 bases and J by 7 bases. This CDR3 contains 13 residues. CDR3 amino acids: CASSDPQGDEQYF. The CDR3 DNA reads as TGTGCCAGCAGTGACCCGCAGGGGGATGAGCAGTACTTC.

The V and J genes are TRBV5-1 and TRBJ1-5, with TRBD1 identical over 7 bases. Germline trimming cut 4 bases from V and 2 bases from J; bases unmatched to any gene: 9. The CDR3 runs 16 residues. The V gene's germline CDR1 is SGHRS and CDR2 YFSETQ. This chain's CDR3 is CASSPTGTDGNQPQHF. DNA for the CDR3: TGCGCCAGCAGCCCGACCGGGACAGACGGCAATCAGCCCCAGCATTTT.

The chain carries TRBV18 and TRBJ2-3; 7 bases map to TRBD2. Germline trimming cut 6 bases from V and 0 bases from J; bases unmatched to any gene: 3. There are 14 residues in the CDR3. Germline values: CDR1 KGHSH, CDR2 LQKENI. CDR3 residues: CASSPGGSTDTQYF. The CDR3 DNA reads as TGTGCCAGCTCCCCGGGGGGTAGCACAGATACGCAGTATTTT.

The chain links TRBV27 to TRBJ1-6, with D hard to call. This CDR3 region has 13 residues. The V gene's germline CDR1 is MNHEY and CDR2 SMNVEV (reference sequence). Trimming left V 2 bases short and J 9 bases short, with 8 bases between. CDR3 in amino acids: CASSLNLGSPLHF. The DNA of the CDR3 is TGTGCCAGCAGTTTAAACCTCGGTTCACCCCTCCACTTT.

The rearrangement joins TRBV28 to TRBJ1-1, with D unresolved. CDR3 size: 14 residues. CDR1 and CDR2 from the germline V gene are MDHEN and SYDVKM. Trimming removed 5 bases at V and 2 bases at J, with 12 bases between. The CDR3, as DNA: TGTGCCAGCAGTGACACACAAATAAACACTGAAGCTTTCTTT. The encoded protein is CASSDTQINTEAFF.

The chain has TRBV7-2 and TRBJ1-1, with D uncertain. The germline V and J ends were trimmed by 1 base and 7 bases, with 7 bases remaining between them. The germline V gene encodes CDR1 SGHTA and CDR2 FQGNSA. The CDR3 sequence is 12 residues long. The CDR3 is CASSLVLGEAFF. In nucleotides, the CDR3 is TGTGCCAGCAGCTTAGTTCTAGGTGAAGCTTTCTTT.

V is TRBV2 and J is TRBJ2-2, with 10 nucleotides matching TRBD2. The J segment lost 8 bases and the V segment lost 6 bases, leaving 9 bases of the junction unmatched. CDR3 length equals 15 residues. Looked up from germline, CDR1 is SNHLY and CDR2 is FYNNEI. CDR3 bases: TGTGCCAGCAGGCAACTAGCGGGGTCGGGAGGGGAGCTGTTTTTT. Its protein is CASRQLAGSGGELFF. The full variable domain, its missing parts supplied by reference TRBV2 and TRBJ2-2, is EPEVTQTPSHQVTQMGQEVILRCVPISNHLYFYWYRQILGQKVEFLVSFYNNEISEKSEIFDDQFSVERPDGSNFTLKIRSTKLEDSAMYFCASRQLAGSGGELFFGEGSRLTVL.

A single count supports this clone. The J gene is TRBJ2-3, the V gene TRBV28; TRBD2 is a possible D gene (6 bases). CDR3 length equals 11 residues. The V end lost 5 bases, the J end lost 6 bases, and 6 bases lay between the germline ends. The germline gives CDR1 MDHEN, CDR2 SYDVKM. CDR3 bases: TGTGCCAGCAGTGGGGGGGATACGCAGTATTTT. Encoded protein: CASSGGDTQYF.

The rearrangement uses TRBV7-9 and TRBJ2-7; TRBD1 matches at 10 bases. Trimming removed 2 bases from V and 2 bases from J; junction bases left unmatched: 12. CDR1 and CDR2 from the germline V gene are SEHNR and FQNEAQ (reference sequence). The CDR3 is made up of 18 amino acids. CDR3 coding DNA: TGTGCCAGCAGCTTACTATACCTGGGACAGGGGACGGCCTACGAGCAGTACTTC. This translates into CASSLLYLGQGTAYEQYF. Full variable domain (rest looked up from reference TRBV7-9 and TRBJ2-7): DTGVSQNPRHKITKRGQNVTFRCDPISEHNRLYWYRQTLGQGPEFLTYFQNEAQLEKSRLLSDRFSAERPKGSFSTLEIQRTEQGDSAMYLCASSLLYLGQGTAYEQYFGPGTRLTVT.

V and J are TRBV5-1 and TRBJ2-7; 9 positions agree with TRBD1. V shed 0 bases and J 1 base; nucleotides not matched to a gene: 5. The CDR3 has 16 amino acids. Germline values: CDR1 SGHRS, CDR2 YFSETQ. CDR3 residues: CASSLARGTGSYEQYF. DNA of the CDR3: TGCGCCAGCAGCTTGGCCCGCGGGACAGGGTCCTACGAGCAGTACTTC.

CDR3 protein: CASSLAAGSTGELFF. The CDR3 DNA sequence: TGTGCCAGCAGCTTAGCGGCGGGTAGTACCGGGGAGCTGTTTTTT. The chain uses TRBV7-8 and TRBJ2-2; TRBD2 might be the D (5 bases). The CDR3 contains 15 residues. Germline V lookup: CDR1 SGHVS, CDR2 FQNEAQ. V dropped 0 bases and J dropped 5 bases, with 10 bases sitting between them.

This clone was found once. This rearrangement joins TRBV15 to TRBJ1-2, with a weak D call TRBD1 (6 bases). Trimming removed 2 bases from V and 8 bases from J, with 15 bases in between. CDR3 size: 14 residues. Germline assignment: CDR1 LNHNV and CDR2 YYDKDF (reference sequence). The CDR3 sequence is CATSRRTTGLGYTF. CDR3 DNA sequence: TGTGCCACCAGCAGACGGACAACAGGGTTGGGCTACACCTTC. The variable domain in full, completed from reference TRBV15 and TRBJ1-2, reads DAMVIQNPRYQVTQFGKPVTLSCSQTLNHNVMYWYQQKSSQAPKLLFHYYDKDFNNEADTPDNFQSRRPNTSFCFLDIRSPGLGDTAMYLCATSRRTTGLGYTFGSGTRLTVV.

J is TRBJ2-1 and V is TRBV5-1; 9 bases agree with TRBD1. The germline gives CDR1 SGHRS, CDR2 YFSETQ. V was clipped by 1 base and J by 5 bases; unmatched bases: 4. The CDR3 contains 15 residues. The CDR3 bases are TGCGCCAGCAGCTTGCAGGGACAGGGTCACAATGAGCAGTTCTTC. Residues: CASSLQGQGHNEQFF.

The chain carries TRBV5-4 and TRBJ1-1, with 7 nucleotides matching TRBD1. The CDR3 length is 13 residues. Germline CDR1 SGHNT, CDR2 YYREEE (reference sequence). Germline trimming cut 4 bases from V and 6 bases from J; bases unmatched to any gene: 6. The CDR3 loop is CASSPRQGPEAFF. The DNA for the CDR3 is TGTGCCAGCAGCCCCCGACAGGGACCTGAAGCTTTCTTT.